Shown below are 19 T cell receptor beta chains from a single sample sequenced in a study of blood T cell repertoires in COVID-19. The assay was immunoSEQ multiplex PCR, and TCRdb's table has in-frame clones only and misses some. The sample yields 150,000 to 200,000 clones, around three quarters seen once. Sequenced material: peripheral blood. These receptors originate from a man in his 60s with active or convalescent COVID-19.

Only one count was recorded for this clone. V is TRBV19 and J is TRBJ2-6; the match to TRBD1 covers 8 bases. This CDR3 comprises 17 residues. The germline gives CDR1 LNHDA, CDR2 SQIVND (reference sequence). J gave up 0 bases and V 5 bases, and 6 bases lay outside the gene matches. The CDR3 protein is CASSPRTGSSGANVLTF. CDR3 DNA: TGTGCCAGTAGTCCAAGGACAGGGAGCTCTGGGGCCAACGTCCTGACTTTC.

V usage is TRBV11-2 and J usage is TRBJ2-2; 10 bases map to TRBD2. Germline CDR1 and CDR2: SGHAT and FQNNGV. Trimming removed 3 bases from V and 4 bases from J; junction bases left unmatched: 5. The CDR3 is made up of 16 amino acids. CDR3 amino acids: CASSLVTSGVTGELFF. The CDR3, as DNA: TGTGCCAGCAGCTTGGTTACTAGCGGGGTCACCGGGGAGCTGTTTTTT.

The chain is built from TRBV29-1 and TRBJ2-5, with 9 bases aligning to TRBD2. Germline V CDR1 and CDR2: SQVTM, ANQGSEA. V lost 5 bases and J lost 0; bases outside the gene matches: 7. The CDR3 extends over 15 amino acids. CDR3 region: CSVFGGRENQETQYF. DNA for the CDR3: TGCAGCGTTTTCGGCGGGAGGGAAAACCAAGAGACCCAGTACTTC.

This clone was picked up a small number of times. The rearrangement uses TRBV19 and TRBJ1-5; D unclear. The CDR3 consists of 12 residues. Germline loops: CDR1 LNHDA, CDR2 SQIVND (reference sequence). The V end was cut by 3 bases, the J end by 7 bases, with 7 bases between. The CDR3 loop reads CASSIWRQPQHF. DNA of the CDR3: TGTGCCAGTAGTATCTGGCGGCAGCCCCAGCATTTT.

The chain combines TRBV14 with TRBJ2-7; the D gene is possibly TRBD1 (5 bases). V lost 4 bases and J lost 4, with 17 bases in between. Germline V gene lookup returns CDR1 SGHDN and CDR2 FVKESK. CDR3 length: 15 amino acids. The CDR3 loop reads CASSPPQGMGYEQYF. CDR3 nucleotides: TGTGCCAGCAGCCCACCCCAGGGTATGGGGTACGAGCAGTACTTC.

CDR3 loop: CASSVGTGEITEAFF. The CDR3 coding sequence is TGTGCCAGCAGCGTAGGGACAGGGGAAATCACTGAAGCTTTCTTT. V usage is TRBV9 and J usage is TRBJ1-1; 9 nucleotides agree with TRBD1. Per the germline V gene, CDR1 is SGDLS and CDR2 is YYNGEE. The CDR3 is made up of 15 amino acids. The J segment lost 4 bases and the V segment lost 0 bases, leaving 4 bases of the junction unmatched.

The chain combines TRBV6-5 with TRBJ1-3; 7 bases line up with TRBD1. The germline V gene encodes CDR1 MNHEY and CDR2 SVGAGI. The J segment lost 10 bases and the V segment lost 1 base, leaving 7 bases of the junction unmatched. The CDR3 is made up of 14 amino acids. The CDR3 sequence is CASSYYARGKTIYF. In DNA form, the CDR3 reads TGTGCCAGCAGTTACTACGCCAGGGGGAAGACCATATATTTT.

V gene TRBV5-1 combines with J gene TRBJ2-3; TRBD1 matches 8 bases. CDR3 length: 15 amino acids. V trimming: 0 bases; J trimming: 8 bases; junction bases outside the gene matches: 8. Germline CDR1 SGHRS, CDR2 YFSETQ. CDR3 nucleotide sequence: TGCGCCAGCAGCTTGGACAGGGGGTCCGGGGGTACGCAGTATTTT. Protein sequence: CASSLDRGSGGTQYF. Combining the CDR3 with reference TRBV5-1 and TRBJ2-3 gives the whole variable domain KAGVTQTPRYLIKTRGQQVTLSCSPISGHRSVSWYQQTPGQGLQFLFEYFSETQRNKGNFPGRFSGRQFSNSRSEMNVSTLELGDSALYLCASSLDRGSGGTQYFGPGTRLTVL.

This clone has just a few counts. The chain is built from TRBV28 and TRBJ2-1; 9 nucleotides line up with TRBD1. The CDR3 loop spans 17 amino acids. Germline loops: CDR1 MDHEN, CDR2 SYDVKM. The ends lost 6 bases at V and 3 bases at J; junction bases unmatched: 12. The DNA for the CDR3 is TGTGCCAGCAGAGCGACCGGGACAGGGCAAAACTACAATGAGCAGTTCTTC. Translation gives CASRATGTGQNYNEQFF.

The chain is built from TRBV27 and TRBJ2-5; the D is unclear. V was pared by 3 bases and J by 5 bases, with 4 bases between. Looked up from germline, CDR1 is MNHEY and CDR2 is SMNVEV (reference sequence). This CDR3 contains 11 residues. In nucleotides, the CDR3 is TGTGCCAGCAGTTTCATGGAGACCCAGTACTTC. This translates into CASSFMETQYF.

The CDR3 DNA sequence: TGTGCCAGCAGTTACACTAGCGGCCCCCTCGGTGAGCAGTTCTTC. It encodes CASSYTSGPLGEQFF. The rearrangement links TRBV6-5 to TRBJ2-1, with 8 bases lining up with TRBD2. In germline, CDR1 is MNHEY, CDR2 SVGAGI. This CDR3 has 15 amino acids. Germline trimming cut 2 bases from V and 9 bases from J; bases unmatched to any gene: 9.

This sequence joins TRBV29-1 and TRBJ2-5, with TRBD1 as a possible D gene (6 bases). This CDR3 comprises 13 residues. Germline-derived CDR1 and CDR2 are SQVTM and ANQGSEA. The ends were cut back, 7 bases at V and 4 bases at J, with 16 bases in the middle. The CDR3 sequence is CSAYAGVGETQYF. DNA for the CDR3: TGCAGCGCTTATGCAGGGGTCGGAGAGACCCAGTACTTC.

This chain links TRBV29-1 with TRBJ1-2, with 9 bases fitting TRBD1. V lost 7 bases to trimming and J lost 3 bases; unmatched junction nucleotides: 6. Germline loops: CDR1 SQVTM, CDR2 ANQGSEA. The CDR3 length is 13 residues. The CDR3 sequence: CSAGDRDDYGYTF. In DNA form, the CDR3 reads TGCAGCGCGGGGGACAGGGACGACTATGGCTACACCTTC.

This sequence joins TRBV2 and TRBJ2-1; 7 bases align to TRBD2. The CDR3 totals 14 residues. The germline V gene encodes CDR1 SNHLY and CDR2 FYNNEI. The J segment lost 0 bases and the V segment lost 8 bases, leaving 4 bases of the junction unmatched. In DNA, the CDR3 is TGTGCCAGCCTCTGGACTAGCTCCTACAATGAGCAGTTCTTC. This gives the protein CASLWTSSYNEQFF.

This chain uses TRBV4-1 with TRBJ2-1; 7 bases align to TRBD2. The CDR3 consists of 16 residues. Germline-derived CDR1 and CDR2 are MGHRA and YSYEKL. Trimming cost V 1 base and J 2 bases; bases outside gene matches: 5. The CDR3: CASSQAGGSTYNEQFF. CDR3 coding DNA: TGCGCCAGCAGCCAAGCAGGCGGGAGCACCTACAATGAGCAGTTCTTC.

The rearrangement uses TRBV29-1 and TRBJ2-1; TRBD1 matches at 7 bases. Germline CDR1 and CDR2: SQVTM and ANQGSEA. The CDR3 spans 13 residues. After removal of 2 bases from V and 11 bases from J, the junction contained 9 bases not matched to a gene. The CDR3 is CSVEPDRHPKQFF. The DNA of the CDR3 is TGCAGCGTTGAACCGGACAGGCATCCTAAGCAGTTCTTC.

V is TRBV28 and J is TRBJ1-6, with D possibly being TRBD1 (5 bases). V dropped 2 bases and J dropped 2 bases, with 25 bases sitting between them. This CDR3 spans 21 amino acids. Looked up from germline, CDR1 is MDHEN and CDR2 is SYDVKM. CDR3 residues: CASSLRSIGQGGDAYNSPLHF. In nucleotides, the CDR3 is TGTGCCAGCAGTTTAAGGTCCATCGGGCAAGGAGGGGACGCCTATAATTCACCCCTCCACTTT.

This clone was detected once. The chain carries TRBV6-7 and TRBJ2-7; D gene ambiguous. TRBV6-7 is known as an ORF, though its function is uncertain. CDR3 length equals 14 residues. V gave up 7 bases and J gave up 2 bases, with 15 bases separating them. CDR3 residues: CASTHPGSTYEQYF. CDR3 DNA: TGTGCCAGCACTCACCCCGGGTCCACCTACGAGCAGTACTTC.

V usage is TRBV6-2 or TRBV6-3 and J usage is TRBJ1-1; 11 bases are a match to TRBD1. The CDR3 spans 13 residues. Germline assignment: CDR1 MNHEY and CDR2 SVGEGT. The V segment lost 6 bases and the J segment 12 bases; nucleotides outside the gene matches: 9. The CDR3 coding sequence is TGTGCCAGCAGACCTCCGGGACAGGGGGTGTCTTTCTTT. Its translation is CASRPPGQGVSFF.